Reported below is one TCR beta chain. The antigen remains unidentified. CDR3 length: 11 amino acids. CDR1 SQVTM and CDR2 ANQGSEA come from the germline V gene. The V and J ends lost 1 base and 3 bases respectively, with 4 bases between them. Sequenced by immunoSEQ multiplex PCR; TCRdb stores in-frame clones only, minus some. The sample records 65,000 to 85,000 clones, approximately 89% being singletons. This record comes from a study of OX40 agonist ivuxolimab in advanced cancers. About the research overall: Participants averaged approximately 65 years of age (range about 23 to 80) and were roughly 80% male.

Study-wide findings and caveats: Partial responders treated at 0.1-3.0 mg/kg exhibited clonal expansion among the lowest measured. Not determined was the antigen specificity of the expanded peripheral T cells.

Sequenced material: CD4+ or CD8+ T cells sorted from blood, taken in a trial of the OX40 agonist ivuxolimab. This TCR was sampled from an adult with an advanced solid tumor such as melanoma, head and neck, liver or kidney cancer. J is TRBJ2-7 and V is TRBV29-1; D unresolved. CDR3 in amino acids: CSVEVGYEQYF. CDR3 DNA sequence: TGCAGCGTTGAAGTTGGCTACGAGCAGTACTTC.